Below are 8 T cell receptor beta chains sequenced from a single sample in a study of OX40 agonist ivuxolimab in advanced cancers. Sequenced by immunoSEQ multiplex PCR; TCRdb stores in-frame clones only, minus some. The data show 74,000 or so clones, more than 75% seen once. The starting material was CD4+ or CD8+ T cells sorted from blood, obtained in a trial of the OX40 agonist ivuxolimab. The source of these receptors is an adult with an advanced solid tumor such as melanoma, head and neck, liver or kidney cancer.

This chain joins TRBV5-4 and TRBJ1-1; 7 bases line up with TRBD1. The V gene's germline CDR1 is SGHNT and CDR2 YYREEE (reference sequence). J gave up 3 bases and V 5 bases, and 10 bases lay outside the gene matches. The CDR3 extends over 15 amino acids. DNA for the CDR3: TGTGCCAGCAGAAAAGAGACAGGGAGAGACACTGAAGCTTTCTTT. This gives the protein CASRKETGRDTEAFF.

The J gene is TRBJ2-2, the V gene TRBV7-7, with 7 bases lining up with TRBD1. The V segment lost 5 bases and the J segment 3 bases; nucleotides outside the gene matches: 6. This CDR3 has 15 amino acids. The germline gives CDR1 SSHAT, CDR2 FNYEAQ (reference sequence). The CDR3 bases are TGTGCCAGCAGCCTCCGACAGGGCGACACCGGGGAGCTGTTTTTT. It specifies CASSLRQGDTGELFF.

DNA of the CDR3: TGTGCCAGCAGGGGTGGACACCTTAACACTGAAGCTTTCTTT. This translates into CASRGGHLNTEAFF. The rearrangement joins TRBV6-5 to TRBJ1-1, with TRBD1 as a possible D gene (5 bases). CDR3 length: 14 amino acids. V was clipped by 6 bases and J by 2 bases, with 13 bases between them. Germline assignment: CDR1 MNHEY and CDR2 SVGAGI.

This sequence joins TRBV27 and TRBJ2-1, with D perhaps matching TRBD2 (7 bases). Trimming left V 2 bases short and J 10 bases short, with 18 bases between. Looked up from germline, CDR1 is MNHEY and CDR2 is SMNVEV (reference sequence). The CDR3 extends over 15 amino acids. CDR3 sequence: CASSLGGGAFGEQFF. CDR3 sequence (DNA): TGTGCCAGCAGTTTAGGGGGGGGCGCTTTCGGGGAGCAGTTCTTC.

The genes are TRBV7-7 and TRBJ2-2, with D perhaps TRBD1 (6 bases). The CDR3 covers 14 residues. Germline V lookup: CDR1 SSHAT, CDR2 FNYEAQ (reference sequence). Trimming shortened V by 5 bases and J by 6 bases, and 13 bases separated the two germline ends. The CDR3 loop reads CASSHTQGAGELFF. In nucleotides, the CDR3 is TGTGCCAGCAGCCACACACAGGGAGCCGGGGAGCTGTTTTTT.

V is TRBV18 and J is TRBJ2-4; a possible D gene is TRBD1 (5 bases). Trimming removed 2 bases at V and 0 bases at J, with 14 bases between. CDR1 KGHSH and CDR2 LQKENI come from the germline V gene. The CDR3 is 17 amino acids. The DNA for the CDR3 is TGTGCCAGCTCACCAGGGAAGGACACCGTAGCCAAAAACATTCAGTACTTC. Translated: CASSPGKDTVAKNIQYF.

This sequence joins TRBV5-6 and TRBJ1-1, with a weak D call TRBD1 (5 bases). Per germline, CDR1 SGHDT and CDR2 YYEEEE. V was trimmed by 0 bases and J by 1 base, leaving 16 bases between them. There are 17 residues in the CDR3. This CDR3 is CASSLGPGGGTNTEAFF. The CDR3 coding sequence is TGTGCCAGCAGCTTGGGCCCCGGCGGGGGAACGAACACTGAAGCTTTCTTT.

The chain has TRBV7-4 and TRBJ2-6; D not resolved. CDR3 length: 15 residues. Between the trimmed V and J ends, which lost 1 base and 0 bases, there was a span of 4 bases. Germline V gene sequence: CDR1 SGHVT, CDR2 SQSDAQ. The CDR3 DNA reads as TGTGCCAGCAGCTTAGGTACCTCTGGGGCCAACGTCCTGACTTTC. It codes for CASSLGTSGANVLTF. The whole variable domain, filled in from reference TRBV7-4 and TRBJ2-6, reads GAGVSQSPRYKVAKRGRDVALRCDSISGHVTLYWYRQTLGQGSEVLTYSQSDAQRDKSGRPSGRFSAERPERSVSTLKIQRTEQGDSAVYLCASSLGTSGANVLTFGAGSRLTVL.